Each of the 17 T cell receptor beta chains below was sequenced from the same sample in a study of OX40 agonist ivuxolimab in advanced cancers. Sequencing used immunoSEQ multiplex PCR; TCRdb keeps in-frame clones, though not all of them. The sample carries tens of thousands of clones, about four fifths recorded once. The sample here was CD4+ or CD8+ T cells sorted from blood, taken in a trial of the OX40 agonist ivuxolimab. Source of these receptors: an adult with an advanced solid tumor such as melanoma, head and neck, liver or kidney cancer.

The CDR3 is CASSRALQNTEAFF. CDR3 bases: TGTGCCAGCTCACGGGCGCTTCAGAACACTGAAGCTTTCTTT. V is TRBV18 and J is TRBJ1-1; D is undetermined. From germline, CDR1 is KGHSH and CDR2 LQKENI. This CDR3 comprises 14 residues. V dropped 4 bases and J dropped 1 base, with 10 bases sitting between them.

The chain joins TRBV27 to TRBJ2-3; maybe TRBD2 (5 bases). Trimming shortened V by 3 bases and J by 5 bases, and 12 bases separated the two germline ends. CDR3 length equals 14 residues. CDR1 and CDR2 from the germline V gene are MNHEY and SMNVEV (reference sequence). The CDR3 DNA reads TGTGCCAGCAGTTTGGTGGACTCCCTAGATACGCAGTATTTT. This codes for CASSLVDSLDTQYF.

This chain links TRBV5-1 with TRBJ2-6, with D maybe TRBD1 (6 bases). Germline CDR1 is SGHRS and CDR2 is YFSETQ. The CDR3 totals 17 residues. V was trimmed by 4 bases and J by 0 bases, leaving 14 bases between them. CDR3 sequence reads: CASSVGRGGSGANVLTF. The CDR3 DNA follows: TGCGCCAGCAGCGTAGGTAGAGGGGGCTCTGGGGCCAACGTCCTGACTTTC.

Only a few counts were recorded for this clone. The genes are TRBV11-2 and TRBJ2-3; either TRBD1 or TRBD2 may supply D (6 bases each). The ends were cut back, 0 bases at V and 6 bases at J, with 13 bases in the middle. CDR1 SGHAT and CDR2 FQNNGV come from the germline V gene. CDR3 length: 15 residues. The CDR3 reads CASSLELGGHDTQYF. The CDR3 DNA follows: TGTGCCAGCAGCTTAGAACTGGGGGGCCACGATACGCAGTATTTT.

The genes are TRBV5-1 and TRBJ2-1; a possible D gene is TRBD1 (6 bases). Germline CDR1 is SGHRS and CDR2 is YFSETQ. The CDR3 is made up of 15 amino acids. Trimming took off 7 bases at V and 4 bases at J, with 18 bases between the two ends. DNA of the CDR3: TGCGCCAGCTGCCAGGGGACATCCATGTACAATGAGCAGTTCTTC. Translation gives CASCQGTSMYNEQFF.

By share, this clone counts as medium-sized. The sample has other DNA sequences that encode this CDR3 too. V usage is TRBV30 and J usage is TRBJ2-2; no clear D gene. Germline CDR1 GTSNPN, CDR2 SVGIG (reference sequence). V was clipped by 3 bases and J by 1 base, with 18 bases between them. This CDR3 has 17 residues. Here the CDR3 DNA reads TGTGCCTGGAGACCCGCTCGCGAGGAAAAGAACACCGGGGAGCTGTTTTTT. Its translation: CAWRPAREEKNTGELFF.

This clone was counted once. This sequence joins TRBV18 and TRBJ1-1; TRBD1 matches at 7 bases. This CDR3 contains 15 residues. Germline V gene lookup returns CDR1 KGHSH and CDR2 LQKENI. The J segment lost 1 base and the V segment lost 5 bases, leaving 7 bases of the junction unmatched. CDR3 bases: TGTGCCAGCTCAAGGCAGGGACAGAAGAACACTGAAGCTTTCTTT. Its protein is CASSRQGQKNTEAFF. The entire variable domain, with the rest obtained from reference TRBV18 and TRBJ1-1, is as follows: NAGVMQNPRHLVRRRGQEARLRCSPMKGHSHVYWYRQLPEEGLKFMVYLQKENIIDESGMPKERFSAEFPKEGPSILRIQQVVRGDSAAYFCASSRQGQKNTEAFFGQGTRLTVV.

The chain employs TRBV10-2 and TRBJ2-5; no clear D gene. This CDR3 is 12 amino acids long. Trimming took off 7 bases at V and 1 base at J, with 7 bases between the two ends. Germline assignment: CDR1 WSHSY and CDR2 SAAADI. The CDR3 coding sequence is TGCGCCAGCACTAGGGCCCAAGAGACCCAGTACTTC. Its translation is CASTRAQETQYF.

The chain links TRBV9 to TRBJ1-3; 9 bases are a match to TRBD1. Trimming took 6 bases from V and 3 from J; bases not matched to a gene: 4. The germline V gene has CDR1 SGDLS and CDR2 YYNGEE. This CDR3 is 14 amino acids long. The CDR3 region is CASTQGAHGNTIYF. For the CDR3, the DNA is TGTGCCAGCACACAGGGGGCGCATGGAAACACCATATATTTT.

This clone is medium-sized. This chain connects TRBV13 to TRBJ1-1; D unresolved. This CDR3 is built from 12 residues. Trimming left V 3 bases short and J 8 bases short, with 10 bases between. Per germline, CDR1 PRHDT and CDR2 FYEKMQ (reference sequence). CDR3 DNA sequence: TGTGCCAGCAGCTTGGATCGGCCGGAAGCTTTCTTT. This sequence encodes CASSLDRPEAFF. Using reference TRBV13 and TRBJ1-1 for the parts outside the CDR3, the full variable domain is AAGVIQSPRHLIKEKRETATLKCYPIPRHDTVYWYQQGPGQDPQFLISFYEKMQSDKGSIPDRFSAQQFSDYHSELNMSSLELGDSALYFCASSLDRPEAFFGQGTRLTVV.

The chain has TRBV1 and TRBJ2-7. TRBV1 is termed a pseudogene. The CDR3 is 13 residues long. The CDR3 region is CTSSQEYREQQYV. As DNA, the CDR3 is TGCACCAGCAGCCAAGAATATAGGGAACAGCAGTACGTC.

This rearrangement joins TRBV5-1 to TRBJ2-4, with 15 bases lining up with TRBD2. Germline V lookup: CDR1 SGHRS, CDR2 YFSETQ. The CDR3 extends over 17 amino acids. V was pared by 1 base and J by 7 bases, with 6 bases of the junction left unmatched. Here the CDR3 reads CASSLSRTSGGANIQYF. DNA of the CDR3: TGCGCCAGCAGCTTGTCTAGGACTAGCGGGGGGGCTAACATTCAGTACTTC.

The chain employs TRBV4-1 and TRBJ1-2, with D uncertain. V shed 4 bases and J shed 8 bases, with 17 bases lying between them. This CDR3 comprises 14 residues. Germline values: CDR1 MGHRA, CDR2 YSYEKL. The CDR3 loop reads CASSPERDSRGYTF. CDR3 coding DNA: TGCGCCAGCAGCCCGGAGAGGGATTCGCGCGGCTACACCTTC.

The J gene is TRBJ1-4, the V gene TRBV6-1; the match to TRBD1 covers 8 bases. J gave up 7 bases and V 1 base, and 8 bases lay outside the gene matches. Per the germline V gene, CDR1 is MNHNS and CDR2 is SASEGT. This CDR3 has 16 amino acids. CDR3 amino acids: CASSEDTGQGREKLFF. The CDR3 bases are TGTGCCAGCAGTGAAGACACCGGACAGGGTCGTGAAAAACTGTTTTTT.

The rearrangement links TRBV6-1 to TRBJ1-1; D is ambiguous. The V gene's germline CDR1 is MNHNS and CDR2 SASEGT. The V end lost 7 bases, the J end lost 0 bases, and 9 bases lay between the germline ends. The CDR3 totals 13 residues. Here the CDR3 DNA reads TGTGCCAGCACCTACGGAATGAACACTGAAGCTTTCTTT. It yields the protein CASTYGMNTEAFF.

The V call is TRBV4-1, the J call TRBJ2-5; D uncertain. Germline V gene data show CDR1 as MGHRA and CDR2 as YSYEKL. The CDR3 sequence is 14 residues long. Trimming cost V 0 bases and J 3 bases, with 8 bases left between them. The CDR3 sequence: CASSQDQTKETQYF. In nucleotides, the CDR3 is TGCGCCAGCAGCCAAGACCAGACCAAAGAGACCCAGTACTTC.

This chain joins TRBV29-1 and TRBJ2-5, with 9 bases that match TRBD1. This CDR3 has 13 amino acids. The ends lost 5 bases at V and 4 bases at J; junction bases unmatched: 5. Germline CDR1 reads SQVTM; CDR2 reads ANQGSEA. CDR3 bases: TGCAGCGTTAAGGGACAGGGCGTAGAGACCCAGTACTTC. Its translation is CSVKGQGVETQYF. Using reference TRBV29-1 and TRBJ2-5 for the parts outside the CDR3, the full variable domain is SAVISQKPSRDICQRGTSLTIQCQVDSQVTMMFWYRQQPGQSLTLIATANQGSEATYESGFVIDKFPISRPNLTFSTLTVSNMSPEDSSIYLCSVKGQGVETQYFGPGTRLLVL.